This TCR beta chain originates from a study of cytomegalovirus exposure and HLA in healthy donors. Overall study: The roughly 700 first-cohort repertoires shared a platform with the approximately 120 validation repertoires, as reported in a later analysis. Study-wide results and caveats: Cytomegalovirus-associated status was assigned to 164 TCR beta chains. With high specificity and sensitivity, the classifier reportedly diagnosed cytomegalovirus status. Clusters of TCRs from the first cohort tended to co-occur in the approximately 130 validation repertoires (as a later analysis found).

About this clone: Its cognate antigen is unknown.

Assay: immunoSEQ multiplex PCR; the TCRdb copy retains only in-frame clones and omits some. The sample gives some 76,000 clones, nearly 95% of which show up once; less than 2.5% is in the top ten. The V gene end was trimmed by 0 bases and the J gene end by 5 bases; junction bases not matched to a gene: 14. This CDR3 comprises 18 residues. The germline V gene has CDR1 SGDLS and CDR2 YYNGEE. The gene calls are TRBV9 and TRBJ2-1, with 7 bases identical to TRBD2. The clonotype was recovered from a young woman in good health and CMV-seronegative. Sequencing was carried out using PBMCs. The CDR3 sequence is CASSVDAVPGGRDNEQFF. CDR3 DNA sequence: TGTGCCAGCAGCGTAGACGCCGTCCCGGGGGGACGGGACAATGAGCAGTTCTTC.